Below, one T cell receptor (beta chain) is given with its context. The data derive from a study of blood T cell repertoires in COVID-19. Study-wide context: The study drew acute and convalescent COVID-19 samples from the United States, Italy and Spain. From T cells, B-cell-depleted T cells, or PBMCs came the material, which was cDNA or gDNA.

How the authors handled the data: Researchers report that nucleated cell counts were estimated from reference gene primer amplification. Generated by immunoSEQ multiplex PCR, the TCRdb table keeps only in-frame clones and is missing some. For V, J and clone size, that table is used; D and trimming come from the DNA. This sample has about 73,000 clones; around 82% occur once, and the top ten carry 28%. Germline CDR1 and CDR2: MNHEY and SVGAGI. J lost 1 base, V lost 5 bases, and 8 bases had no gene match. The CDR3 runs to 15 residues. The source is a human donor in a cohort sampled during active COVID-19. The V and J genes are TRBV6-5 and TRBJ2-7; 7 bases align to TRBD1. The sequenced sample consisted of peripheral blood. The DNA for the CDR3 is TGTGCCAGCAGTCATAAAGGGACAGCATCCTACGAGCAGTACTTC. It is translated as CASSHKGTASYEQYF.